This section outlines one T cell receptor (beta chain) sequence together with its context. The data are from a study of monozygotic twins with inflammatory bowel disease. The CDR3 runs to 15 residues. Template-switch reactions added UMIs with a 6-nucleotide sample barcode. For both chains, the TCRalpha and TCRbeta cDNA went through two nested PCRs of about 15 and 9 cycles. For each CDR3 protein, TCRdb gives one entry from its re-call of the 5' RACE reads, without DNA. The table for this sample gives 300,000 to 400,000 distinct CDR3 sequences. The J gene is TRBJ1-4, the V gene TRBV12-3 or TRBV12-4. Source material: blood. This clonotype was sampled from a human donor with ulcerative colitis or Crohn's disease, or a healthy co-twin of an affected twin (not recorded which). Here the CDR3 reads CASSPGKGRDEKLFF.